This T cell receptor (beta chain) was sequenced in a study of blood T cell repertoires in COVID-19. CDR3 length equals 16 residues. V was trimmed by 3 bases and J by 1 base, leaving 15 bases between them. Germline CDR1 MNHEY, CDR2 SMNVEV (reference sequence). Methods used by the authors: For nucleated cells, counts were estimated from reference gene primer amplification. The table came from immunoSEQ multiplex PCR; TCRdb's copy has only in-frame clones and leaves some out. The DNA was the basis for D and trimming; V, J and clone size are from that table. The table includes about 220,000 clones, approximately 83% detected once. Participants were aged 18 to 89 years from about two dozen US areas.

The chain joins TRBV27 to TRBJ1-1; a possible D gene is TRBD1 (6 bases). The material sequenced was PBMCs or T cells enriched from blood (not recorded which). The source of this sequence is a woman aged 60-75 years who had recovered from COVID-19. As DNA, the CDR3 is TGTGCCAGCAGTTTTGACGGGGGGGCGCGGAACACTGAAGCTTTCTTT. Its translation: CASSFDGGARNTEAFF.